Reported below is one T cell receptor (beta chain). This clone was found a few times. Its antigen is not yet known. Nothing much larger sits one base from this clone, and base qualities are not available. In the germline V gene, CDR1 corresponds to SGHRS and CDR2 to YFSETQ. Trimming costs V 0 bases and J 4 bases, and their ends lie 14 bases apart. The CDR3 numbers 15 residues from cysteine through phenylalanine. This entry keeps only the CDR3 DNA: 45 bases, framed from base 1. This sample is part of a study of Ad26.COV2.S vaccination and SARS-CoV-2 variants (dated by TCRdb to the early 2020s). Regarding the research as a whole: Donors in the vaccine arm were drawn from COV1001, a phase I-IIa trial of Ad26.COV2.S in healthy adults that was multicentre, randomized, double-blind and placebo-controlled. Dosing of Ad26.COV2.S was intramuscular, at either 5x10^10 or 1x10^11 viral particles, delivered as one shot or as two shots spaced 56 days apart. Sequencing of the TCRbeta repertoire served to evaluate the specificity and breadth of SARS-CoV-2-reactive T cell receptors following Ad26.COV2.S vaccination. A total of around 32 samples were included in the TCR-sequenced set, comprising roughly 19 Ad26.COV2.S vaccine recipients, 5 placebo recipients and 8 SARS-CoV-2 convalescent individuals. Trial participants were randomized into five groups of five, in which low-dose or high-dose Ad26.COV2.S was given once or twice, or placebo was given on both occasions. Investigators did not know the trial group allocation while performing experiments and assessing outcomes.

Results the study describes overall, beyond this receptor: The study was not powered for comparison of responses between vaccine doses or regimens. The authors noted that the TCR breadth and depth analyses may have underestimated total T cell responses. Spike-specific TCR breadth was higher in Ad26.COV2.S recipients than in placebo recipients (P = 0.0014). Vaccine and placebo recipients had similar non-spike TCR breadth, a finding consistent with the vaccine containing only spike. After vaccination, spike-specific CD8+ and CD4+ T cell responses were reported to show substantial breadth.

TCRbeta CDR3 regions were sequenced with the immunoSEQ Assay. After extraction, genomic DNA underwent amplification by bias-controlled multiplex PCR, followed by high-throughput sequencing. In the source study's methods: To quantify the absolute abundance of each unique TCRbeta CDR3 region, sequences were collapsed and filtered. T cell fraction was estimated by normalizing TCRbeta template counts to usable DNA, which was measured by amplifying reference genes present in all nucleated cells. Repertoire TCRs were annotated as SARS-CoV-2-specific by exact matching of V gene, CDR3 amino acid sequence and J gene to a known reactive TCR set. MIRA supplied the reference SARS-CoV-2 TCR set, which was filtered for enrichment in COVID-19-positive ImmuneCODE repertoires so that public or cross-reactive TCRs were removed. Using the MIRA antigens, annotated TCRs were further analysed by specific ORF or by position within an ORF. Breadth was defined as the number of annotated unique rearrangements divided by the total number of unique productive rearrangements, and depth was defined as the summed frequency of the annotated unique rearrangements. TCR breadth was compared between groups using two-sided Wilcoxon rank-sum tests. TCRdb holds this immuneACCESS table with in-frame rearrangements only. Some clones are missing; in checked studies, unresolved V genes explain under half, and the rest has no known cause. V and J calls and clone size are those listed in that table; D and trimming were worked out from the DNA. This sample has about 460,000 clones in its table, and roughly nine tenths of those were observed once. Of the sample, approximately 1.7% is held by the ten largest clones.

The intended sense of this specimen's treatment or condition label: some 19 received Ad26.COV2.S at low or high dose, single or two shots; about 5 received placebo; per-sample allocation not given. For vaccine and placebo recipients, repertoires were sequenced using samples collected on day 63 after the first injection. In Cohort 1b, 25 to 30 adults aged 18-55 years were enrolled at a single site in Boston, USA, between 29 July and 7 August 2020. As a vaccine, Ad26.COV2.S was a replication-incompetent adenovirus type 26 vector that expressed a prefusion-stabilized SARS-CoV-2 spike protein derived from the original Wuhan strain.

The V and J genes are TRBV5-1 and TRBJ2-7, with the D gene not confidently named. This sequence was found in a person between 18 and 65 years old who received the Ad26.COV2.S COVID-19 vaccine or a placebo. The sample was peripheral blood, taken in a trial of Ad26.COV2.S vaccine versus placebo. Here the CDR3 is given as CASSLEGLPRYEQYF. In nucleotides, the sequence is TGCGCCAGCAGCTTGGAGGGTTTGCCCCGTTACGAGCAGTACTTC.